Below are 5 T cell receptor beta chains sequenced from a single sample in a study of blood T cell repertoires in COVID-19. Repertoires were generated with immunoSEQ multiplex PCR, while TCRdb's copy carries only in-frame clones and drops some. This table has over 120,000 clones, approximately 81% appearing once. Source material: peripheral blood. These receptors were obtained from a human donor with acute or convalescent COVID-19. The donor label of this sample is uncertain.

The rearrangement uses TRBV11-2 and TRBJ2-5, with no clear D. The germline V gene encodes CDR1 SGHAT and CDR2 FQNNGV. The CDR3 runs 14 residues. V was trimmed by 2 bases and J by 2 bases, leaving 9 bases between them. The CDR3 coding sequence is TGTGCCAGCAGCTTAACAGTTCCACAAGAGACCCAGTACTTC. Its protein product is CASSLTVPQETQYF.

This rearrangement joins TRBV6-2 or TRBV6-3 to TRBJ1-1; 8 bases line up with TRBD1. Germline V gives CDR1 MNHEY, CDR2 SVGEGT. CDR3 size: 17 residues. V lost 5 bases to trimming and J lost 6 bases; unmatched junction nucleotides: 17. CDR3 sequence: CASSKRGTGIRLPEAFF. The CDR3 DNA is TGTGCCAGCAGTAAACGCGGGACAGGCATTAGGTTGCCTGAAGCTTTCTTT.

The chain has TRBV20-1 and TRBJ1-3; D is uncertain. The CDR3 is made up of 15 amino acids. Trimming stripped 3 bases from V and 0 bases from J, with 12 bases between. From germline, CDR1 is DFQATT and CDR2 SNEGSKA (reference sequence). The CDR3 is CSASRGFNSGNTIYF. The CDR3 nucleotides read TGCAGTGCTAGTCGGGGATTTAACTCTGGAAACACCATATATTTT.

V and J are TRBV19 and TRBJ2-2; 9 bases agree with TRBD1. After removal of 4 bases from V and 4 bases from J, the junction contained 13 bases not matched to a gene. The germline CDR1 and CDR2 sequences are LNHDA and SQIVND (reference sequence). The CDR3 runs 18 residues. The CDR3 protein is CASSTTGGVGSGTGELFF. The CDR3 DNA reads TGTGCCAGTAGTACTACAGGGGGCGTGGGGTCTGGCACCGGGGAGCTGTTTTTT.

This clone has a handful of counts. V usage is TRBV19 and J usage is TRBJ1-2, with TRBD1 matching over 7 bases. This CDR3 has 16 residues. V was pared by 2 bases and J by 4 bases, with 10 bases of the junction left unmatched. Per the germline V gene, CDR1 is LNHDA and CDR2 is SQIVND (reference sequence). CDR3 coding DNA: TGTGCCAGTAGTATATCCTGGACAGGCGGAGGCTATGGCTACACCTTC. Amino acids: CASSISWTGGGYGYTF. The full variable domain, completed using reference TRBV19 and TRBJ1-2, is DGGITQSPKYLFRKEGQNVTLSCEQNLNHDAMYWYRQDPGQGLRLIYYSQIVNDFQKGDIAEGYSVSREKKESFPLTVTSAQKNPTAFYLCASSISWTGGGYGYTFGSGTRLTVV.